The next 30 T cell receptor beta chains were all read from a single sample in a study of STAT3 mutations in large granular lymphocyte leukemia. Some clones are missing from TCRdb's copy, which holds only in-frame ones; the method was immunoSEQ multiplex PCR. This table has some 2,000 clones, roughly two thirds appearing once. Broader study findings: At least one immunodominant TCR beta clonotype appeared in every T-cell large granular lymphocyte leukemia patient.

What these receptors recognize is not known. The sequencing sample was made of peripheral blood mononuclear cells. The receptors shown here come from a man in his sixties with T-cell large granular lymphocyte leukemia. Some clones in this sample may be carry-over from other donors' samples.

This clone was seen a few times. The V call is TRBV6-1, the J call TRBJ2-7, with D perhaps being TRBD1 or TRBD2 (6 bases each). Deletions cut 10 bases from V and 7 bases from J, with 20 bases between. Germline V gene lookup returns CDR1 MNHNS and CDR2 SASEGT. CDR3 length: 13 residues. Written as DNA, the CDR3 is TGTGCCACACGATCTGGGGGGCCGGGGGAGCAGTACTTC. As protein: CATRSGGPGEQYF.

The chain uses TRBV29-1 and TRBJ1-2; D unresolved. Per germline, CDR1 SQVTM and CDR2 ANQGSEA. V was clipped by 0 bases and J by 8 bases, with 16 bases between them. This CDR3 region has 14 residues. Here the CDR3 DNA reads TGCAGCGTTGAAGAGAAGGCGGCTCTGAGAGGCTACACCTTC. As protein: CSVEEKAALRGYTF.

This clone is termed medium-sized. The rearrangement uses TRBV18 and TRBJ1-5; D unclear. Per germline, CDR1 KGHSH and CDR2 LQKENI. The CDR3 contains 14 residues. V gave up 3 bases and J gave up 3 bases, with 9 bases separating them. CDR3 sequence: CASSPGQDNQPQHF. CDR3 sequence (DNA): TGTGCCAGCTCACCTGGGCAAGACAATCAGCCCCAGCATTTT.

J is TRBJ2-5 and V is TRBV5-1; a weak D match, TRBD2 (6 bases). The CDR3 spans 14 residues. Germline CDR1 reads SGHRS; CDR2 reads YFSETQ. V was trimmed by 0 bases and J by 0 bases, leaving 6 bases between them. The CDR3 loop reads CASSLGTNQETQYF. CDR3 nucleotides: TGCGCCAGCAGCTTGGGGACTAACCAAGAGACCCAGTACTTC.

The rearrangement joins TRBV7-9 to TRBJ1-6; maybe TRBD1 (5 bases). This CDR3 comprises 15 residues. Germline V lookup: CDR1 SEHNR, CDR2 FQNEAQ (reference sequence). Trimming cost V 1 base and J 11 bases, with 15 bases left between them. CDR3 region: CASSLEAGRVAPLHF. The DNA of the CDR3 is TGTGCCAGCAGCTTAGAAGCGGGCAGGGTGGCACCCCTCCACTTT.

CDR3 DNA: TGTGCCAGCAGTTCAGGGGGCGAGCAGTTCTTC. It translates to CASSSGGEQFF. V and J are TRBV6-5 and TRBJ2-1; 8 bases align to TRBD1. This CDR3 contains 11 residues. V was pared by 4 bases and J by 10 bases, with 0 bases of the junction left unmatched. From germline, CDR1 is MNHEY and CDR2 SVGAGI.

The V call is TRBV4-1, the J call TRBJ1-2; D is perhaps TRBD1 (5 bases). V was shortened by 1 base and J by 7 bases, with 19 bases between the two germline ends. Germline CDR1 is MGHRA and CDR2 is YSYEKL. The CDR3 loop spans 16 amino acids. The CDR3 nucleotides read TGCGCCAGCAGCCAAGTCAACCCGGGGCAGGGAGGTGGCTACACCTTC. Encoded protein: CASSQVNPGQGGGYTF.

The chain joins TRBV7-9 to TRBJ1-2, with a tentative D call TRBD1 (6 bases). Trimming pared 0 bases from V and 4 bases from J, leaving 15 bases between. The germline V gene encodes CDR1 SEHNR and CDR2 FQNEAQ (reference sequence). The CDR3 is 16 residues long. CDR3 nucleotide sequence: TGTGCCAGCAGCTTAGCACGGCCGGGACACAGCTATGGCTACACCTTC. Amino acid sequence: CASSLARPGHSYGYTF.

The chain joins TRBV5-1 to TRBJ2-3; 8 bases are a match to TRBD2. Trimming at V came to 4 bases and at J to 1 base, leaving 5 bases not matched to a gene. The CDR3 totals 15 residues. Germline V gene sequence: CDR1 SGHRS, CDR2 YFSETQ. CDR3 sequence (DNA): TGCGCCAGCAGCACCGGGACTAGGGGCACAGATACGCAGTATTTT. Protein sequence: CASSTGTRGTDTQYF.

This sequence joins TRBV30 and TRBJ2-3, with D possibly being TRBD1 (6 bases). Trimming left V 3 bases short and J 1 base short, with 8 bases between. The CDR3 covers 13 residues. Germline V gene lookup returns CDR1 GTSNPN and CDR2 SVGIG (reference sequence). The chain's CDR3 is CAWRQGGTDTQYF. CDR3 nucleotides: TGTGCCTGGAGACAGGGCGGCACAGATACGCAGTATTTT. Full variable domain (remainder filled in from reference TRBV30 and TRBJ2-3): SQTIHQWPATLVQPVGSPLSLECTVEGTSNPNLYWYRQAAGRGLQLLFYSVGIGQISSEVPQNLSASRPQDRQFILSSKKLLLSDSGFYLCAWRQGGTDTQYFGPGTRLTVL.

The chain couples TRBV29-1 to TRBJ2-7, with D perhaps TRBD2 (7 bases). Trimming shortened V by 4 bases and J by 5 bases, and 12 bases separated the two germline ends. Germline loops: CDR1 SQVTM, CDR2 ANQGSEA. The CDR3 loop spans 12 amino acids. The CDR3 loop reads CSVAGGRDEQYF. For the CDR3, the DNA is TGCAGCGTTGCGGGGGGCCGGGACGAGCAGTACTTC.

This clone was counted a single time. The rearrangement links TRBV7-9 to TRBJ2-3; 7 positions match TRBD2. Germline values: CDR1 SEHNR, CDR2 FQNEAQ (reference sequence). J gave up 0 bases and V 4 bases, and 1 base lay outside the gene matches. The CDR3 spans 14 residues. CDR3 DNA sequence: TGTGCCAGCAGCTCTAGCGGAAGCACAGATACGCAGTATTTT. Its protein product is CASSSSGSTDTQYF.

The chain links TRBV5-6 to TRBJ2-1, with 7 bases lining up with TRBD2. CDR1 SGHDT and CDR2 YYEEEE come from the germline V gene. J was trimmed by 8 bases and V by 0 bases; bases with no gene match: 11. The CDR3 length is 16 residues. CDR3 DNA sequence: TGTGCCAGCAGCTTGGTCGGACTAGAGGAGGTGGATGAGCAGTTCTTC. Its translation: CASSLVGLEEVDEQFF.

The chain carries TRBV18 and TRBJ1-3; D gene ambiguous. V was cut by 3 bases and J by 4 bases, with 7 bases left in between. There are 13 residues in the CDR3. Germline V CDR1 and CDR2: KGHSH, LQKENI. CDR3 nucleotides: TGTGCCAGCTCACCGACTAACGGAAACACCATATATTTT. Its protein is CASSPTNGNTIYF.

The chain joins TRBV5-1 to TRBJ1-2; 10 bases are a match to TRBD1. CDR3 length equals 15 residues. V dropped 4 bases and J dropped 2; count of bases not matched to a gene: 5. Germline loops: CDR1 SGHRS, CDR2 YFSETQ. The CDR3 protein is CASSHGDRGNYGYTF. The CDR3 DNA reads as TGCGCCAGCAGCCACGGGGACAGGGGAAACTATGGCTACACCTTC. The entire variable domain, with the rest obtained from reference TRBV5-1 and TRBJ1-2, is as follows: KAGVTQTPRYLIKTRGQQVTLSCSPISGHRSVSWYQQTPGQGLQFLFEYFSETQRNKGNFPGRFSGRQFSNSRSEMNVSTLELGDSALYLCASSHGDRGNYGYTFGSGTRLTVV.

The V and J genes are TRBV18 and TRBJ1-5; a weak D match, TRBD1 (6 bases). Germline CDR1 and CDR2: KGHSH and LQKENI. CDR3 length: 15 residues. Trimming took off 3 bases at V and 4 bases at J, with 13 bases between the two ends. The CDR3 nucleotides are TGTGCCAGCTCACCGACGACAGGACTAAATCAGCCCCAGCATTTT. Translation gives CASSPTTGLNQPQHF.

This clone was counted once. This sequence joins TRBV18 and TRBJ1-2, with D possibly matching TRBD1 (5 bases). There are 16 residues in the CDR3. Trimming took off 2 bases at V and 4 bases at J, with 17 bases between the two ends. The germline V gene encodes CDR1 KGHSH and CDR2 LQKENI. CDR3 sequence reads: CASSPGGADLIYGYTF. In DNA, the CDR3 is TGTGCCAGCTCACCAGGAGGGGCGGACTTGATCTATGGCTACACCTTC.

CDR3 protein: CASSSSSYEQYF. CDR3 sequence (DNA): TGTGCCAGCAGCTCGAGCTCCTACGAGCAGTACTTC. The rearrangement joins TRBV7-2 to TRBJ2-7; D is uncertain. Germline V gives CDR1 SGHTA, CDR2 FQGNSA. This CDR3 has 12 residues. Trimming took 4 bases from V and 0 from J, leaving 4 bases between them. The full variable domain, in which reference TRBV7-2 and TRBJ2-7 provide the parts outside the CDR3, is GAGVSQSPSNKVTEKGKDVELRCDPISGHTALYWYRQSLGQGLEFLIYFQGNSAPDKSGLPSDRFSAERTGGSVSTLTIQRTQQEDSAVYLCASSSSSYEQYFGPGTRLTVT.

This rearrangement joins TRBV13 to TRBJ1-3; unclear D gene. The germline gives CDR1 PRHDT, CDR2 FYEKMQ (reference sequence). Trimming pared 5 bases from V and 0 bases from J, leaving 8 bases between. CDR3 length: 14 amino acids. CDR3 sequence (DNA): TGTGCCAGCAGCAATAACCCCTCTGGAAACACCATATATTTT. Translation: CASSNNPSGNTIYF.

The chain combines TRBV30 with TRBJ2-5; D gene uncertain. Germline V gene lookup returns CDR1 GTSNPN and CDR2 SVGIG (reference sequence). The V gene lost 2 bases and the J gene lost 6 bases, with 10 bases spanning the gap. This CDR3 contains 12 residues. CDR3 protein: CAWSPPGQTQYF. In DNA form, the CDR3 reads TGTGCCTGGAGTCCCCCAGGCCAGACCCAGTACTTC.

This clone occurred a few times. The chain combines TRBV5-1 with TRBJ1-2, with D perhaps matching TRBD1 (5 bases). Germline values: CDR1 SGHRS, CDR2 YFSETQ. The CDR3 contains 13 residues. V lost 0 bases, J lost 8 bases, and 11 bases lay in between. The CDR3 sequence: CASSLGLGDGYTF. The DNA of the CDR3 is TGCGCCAGCAGCTTGGGACTAGGGGACGGCTACACCTTC. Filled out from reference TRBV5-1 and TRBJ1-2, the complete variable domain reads KAGVTQTPRYLIKTRGQQVTLSCSPISGHRSVSWYQQTPGQGLQFLFEYFSETQRNKGNFPGRFSGRQFSNSRSEMNVSTLELGDSALYLCASSLGLGDGYTFGSGTRLTVV.

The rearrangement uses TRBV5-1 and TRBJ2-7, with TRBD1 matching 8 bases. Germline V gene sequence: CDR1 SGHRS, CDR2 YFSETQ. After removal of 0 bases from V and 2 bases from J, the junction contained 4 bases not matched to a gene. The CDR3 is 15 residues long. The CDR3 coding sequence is TGCGCCAGCAGCTTGGGGACAGGGAGGACCTACGAGCAGTACTTC. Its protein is CASSLGTGRTYEQYF.

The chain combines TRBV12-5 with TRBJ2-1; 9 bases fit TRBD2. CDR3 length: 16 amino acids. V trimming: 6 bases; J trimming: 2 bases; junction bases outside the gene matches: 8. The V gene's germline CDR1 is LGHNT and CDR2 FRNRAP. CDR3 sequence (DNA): TGTGCTAGTGGCCTAAGGCGGGGGGGCCCCTACAATGAGCAGTTCTTC. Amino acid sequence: CASGLRRGGPYNEQFF.

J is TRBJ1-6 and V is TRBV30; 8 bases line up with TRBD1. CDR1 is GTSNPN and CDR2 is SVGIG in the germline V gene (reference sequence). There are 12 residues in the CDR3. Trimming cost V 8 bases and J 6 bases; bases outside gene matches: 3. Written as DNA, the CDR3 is TGTGCCGCGGGACAGGCTAATTCACCCCTCCACTTT. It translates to CAAGQANSPLHF.

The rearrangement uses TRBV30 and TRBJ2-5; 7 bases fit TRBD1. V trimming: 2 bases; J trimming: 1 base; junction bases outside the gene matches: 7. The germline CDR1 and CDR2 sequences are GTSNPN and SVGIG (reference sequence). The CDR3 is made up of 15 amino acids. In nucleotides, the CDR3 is TGTGCCTGGAGTCGGGACAGTTGGGGCCAAGAGACCCAGTACTTC. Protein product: CAWSRDSWGQETQYF.

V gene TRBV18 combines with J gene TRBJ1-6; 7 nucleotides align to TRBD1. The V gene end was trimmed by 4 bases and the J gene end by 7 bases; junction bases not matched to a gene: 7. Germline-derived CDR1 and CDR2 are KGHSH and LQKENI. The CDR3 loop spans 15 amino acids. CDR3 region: CASSLSTGINSPLHF. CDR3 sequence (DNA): TGTGCCAGCTCACTATCGACAGGGATAAATTCACCCCTCCACTTT.

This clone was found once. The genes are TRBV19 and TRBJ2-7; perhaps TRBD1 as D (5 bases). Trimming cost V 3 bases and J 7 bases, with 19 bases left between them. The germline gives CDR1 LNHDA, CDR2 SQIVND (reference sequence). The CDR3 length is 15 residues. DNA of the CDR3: TGTGCCAGTAGTATTGGCTTCCAGGGCCGGCGGGAGCAGTACTTC. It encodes CASSIGFQGRREQYF. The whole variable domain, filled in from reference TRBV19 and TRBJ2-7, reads DGGITQSPKYLFRKEGQNVTLSCEQNLNHDAMYWYRQDPGQGLRLIYYSQIVNDFQKGDIAEGYSVSREKKESFPLTVTSAQKNPTAFYLCASSIGFQGRREQYFGPGTRLTVT.

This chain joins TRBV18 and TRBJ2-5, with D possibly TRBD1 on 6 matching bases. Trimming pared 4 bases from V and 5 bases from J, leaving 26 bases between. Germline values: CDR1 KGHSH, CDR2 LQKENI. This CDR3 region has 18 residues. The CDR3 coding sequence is TGTGCCAGCTCACTGATGATCGATCGGCAGGGGAAGGGGGAGACCCAGTACTTC. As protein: CASSLMIDRQGKGETQYF.

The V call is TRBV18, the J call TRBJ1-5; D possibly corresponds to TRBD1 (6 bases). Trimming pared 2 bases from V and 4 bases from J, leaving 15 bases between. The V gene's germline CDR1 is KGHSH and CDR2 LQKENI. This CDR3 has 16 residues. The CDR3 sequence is CASSPTTGTVNQPQHF. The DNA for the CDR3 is TGTGCCAGCTCACCAACTACAGGGACCGTAAATCAGCCCCAGCATTTT. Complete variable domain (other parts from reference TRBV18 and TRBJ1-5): NAGVMQNPRHLVRRRGQEARLRCSPMKGHSHVYWYRQLPEEGLKFMVYLQKENIIDESGMPKERFSAEFPKEGPSILRIQQVVRGDSAAYFCASSPTTGTVNQPQHFGDGTRLSIL.

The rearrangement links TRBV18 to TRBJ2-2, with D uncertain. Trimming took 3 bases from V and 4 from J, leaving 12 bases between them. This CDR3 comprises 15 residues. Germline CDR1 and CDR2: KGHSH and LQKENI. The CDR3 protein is CASSPPDDATGELFF. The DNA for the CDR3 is TGTGCCAGCTCACCGCCAGATGACGCCACCGGGGAGCTGTTTTTT. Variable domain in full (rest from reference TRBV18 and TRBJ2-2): NAGVMQNPRHLVRRRGQEARLRCSPMKGHSHVYWYRQLPEEGLKFMVYLQKENIIDESGMPKERFSAEFPKEGPSILRIQQVVRGDSAAYFCASSPPDDATGELFFGEGSRLTVL.